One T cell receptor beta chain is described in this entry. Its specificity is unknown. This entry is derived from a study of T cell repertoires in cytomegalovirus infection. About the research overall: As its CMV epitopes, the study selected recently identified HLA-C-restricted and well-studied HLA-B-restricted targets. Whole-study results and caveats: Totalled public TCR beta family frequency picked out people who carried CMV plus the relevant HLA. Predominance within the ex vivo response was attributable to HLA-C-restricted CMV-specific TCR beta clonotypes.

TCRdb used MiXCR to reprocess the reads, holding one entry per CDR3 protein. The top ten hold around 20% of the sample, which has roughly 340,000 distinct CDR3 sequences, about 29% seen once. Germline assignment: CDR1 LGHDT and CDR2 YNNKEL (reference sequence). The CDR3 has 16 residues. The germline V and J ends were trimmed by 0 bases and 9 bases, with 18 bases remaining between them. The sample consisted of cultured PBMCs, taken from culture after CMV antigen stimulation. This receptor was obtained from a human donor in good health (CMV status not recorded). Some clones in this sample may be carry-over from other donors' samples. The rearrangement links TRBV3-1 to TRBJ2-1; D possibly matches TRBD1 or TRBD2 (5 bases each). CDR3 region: CASSQDKAEGAGEQFF. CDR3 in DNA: TGTGCCAGCAGCCAAGATAAAGCGGAAGGGGCGGGTGAGCAGTTCTTC.